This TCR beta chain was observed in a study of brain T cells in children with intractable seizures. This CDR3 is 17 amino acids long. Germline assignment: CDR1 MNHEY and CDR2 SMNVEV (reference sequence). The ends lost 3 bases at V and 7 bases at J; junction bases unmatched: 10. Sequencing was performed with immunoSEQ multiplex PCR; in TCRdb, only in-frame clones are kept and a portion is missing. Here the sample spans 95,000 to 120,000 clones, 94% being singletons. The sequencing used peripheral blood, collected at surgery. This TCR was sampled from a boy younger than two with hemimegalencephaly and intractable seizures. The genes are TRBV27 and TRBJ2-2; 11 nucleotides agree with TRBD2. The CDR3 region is CASSFVRKLAGVGELFF. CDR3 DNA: TGTGCCAGCAGTTTCGTTCGTAAACTAGCGGGAGTCGGGGAGCTGTTTTTT.